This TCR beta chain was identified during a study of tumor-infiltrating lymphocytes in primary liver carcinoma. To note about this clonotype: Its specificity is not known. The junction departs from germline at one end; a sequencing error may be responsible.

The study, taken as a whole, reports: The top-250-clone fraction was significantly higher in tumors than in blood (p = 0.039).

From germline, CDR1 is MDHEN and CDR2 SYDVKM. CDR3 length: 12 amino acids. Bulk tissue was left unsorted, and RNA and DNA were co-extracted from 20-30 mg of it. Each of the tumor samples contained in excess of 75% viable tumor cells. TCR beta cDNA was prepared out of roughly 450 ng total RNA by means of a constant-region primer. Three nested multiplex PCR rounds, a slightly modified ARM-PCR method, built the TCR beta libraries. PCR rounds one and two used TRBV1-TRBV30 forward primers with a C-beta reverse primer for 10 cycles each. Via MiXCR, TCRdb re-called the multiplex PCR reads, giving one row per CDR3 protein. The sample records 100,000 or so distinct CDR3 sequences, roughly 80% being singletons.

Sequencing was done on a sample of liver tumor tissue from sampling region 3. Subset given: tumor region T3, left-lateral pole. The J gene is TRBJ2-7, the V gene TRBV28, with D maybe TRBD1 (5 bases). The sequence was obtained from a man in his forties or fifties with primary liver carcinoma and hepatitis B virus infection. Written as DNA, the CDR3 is TGTACCAGCAGGCCACTACAGGCCGACCAGTACTTC. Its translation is CTSRPLQADQYF.